These 3 T cell receptor beta chains were sequenced from one sample in a study of blood T cell repertoires in COVID-19. Assay used: immunoSEQ multiplex PCR; TCRdb lists only in-frame clones, some missing. The sample includes 160,000 or so clones, around 89% of them seen just once. The sequenced sample consisted of peripheral blood. All receptors derive from a man aged 60 to 69 with acute or convalescent COVID-19.

This sequence joins TRBV2 and TRBJ2-7, with 7 bases fitting TRBD1. CDR1 is SNHLY and CDR2 is FYNNEI in the germline V gene. V lost 11 bases to trimming and J lost 4 bases; unmatched junction nucleotides: 20. The CDR3 has 16 residues. The CDR3 bases are TGTGCCGGGGCCCCGAGGGGCGACAGGGTGTTGTACGAGCAGTACTTC. This codes for CAGAPRGDRVLYEQYF.

The chain uses TRBV3-1 (or the pseudogene TRBV3-2) and TRBJ1-2; D uncertain. Germline-derived CDR1 and CDR2 are LGHDT and YNNKEL (reference sequence). This CDR3 is 12 amino acids long. Trimming took 2 bases from V and 5 from J, leaving 6 bases between them. As DNA, the CDR3 is TGTGCCAGCAGCCAATCGCGGTATGGCTACACCTTC. This encodes CASSQSRYGYTF.

The chain is built from TRBV5-1 and TRBJ2-2; D may be TRBD2 (6 bases). V was cut by 4 bases and J by 1 base, with 8 bases left in between. The length of the CDR3 is 14 residues. Germline CDR1 reads SGHRS; CDR2 reads YFSETQ. Here the CDR3 DNA reads TGCGCCAGCAGCACGGAGGGGAACACCGGGGAGCTGTTTTTT. Protein sequence: CASSTEGNTGELFF.